This T cell receptor beta chain is from a study of shared clonotypes between healthy human individuals. The count of this clone is one. The CDR3 has 14 residues. The ends lost 6 bases at V and 4 bases at J; junction bases unmatched: 7. Germline V gene data show CDR1 as MNHEY and CDR2 as SVGAGI. TCRdb's table, derived via immunoSEQ multiplex PCR, lists solely in-frame clones and lacks some. Here the sample spans some 1.5 million clones, approximately 96% being singletons. The chain uses TRBV6-5 and TRBJ1-2; 8 bases map to TRBD1. Input material: naive CD4+ T cells sorted from blood. As to subset: CD45RA+ positively selected. The clonotype comes from a man aged 25-40 years in good health. CDR3 sequence: CASRLQGVFYGYTF. For the CDR3, the DNA is TGTGCCAGCAGACTACAGGGGGTGTTCTATGGCTACACCTTC.